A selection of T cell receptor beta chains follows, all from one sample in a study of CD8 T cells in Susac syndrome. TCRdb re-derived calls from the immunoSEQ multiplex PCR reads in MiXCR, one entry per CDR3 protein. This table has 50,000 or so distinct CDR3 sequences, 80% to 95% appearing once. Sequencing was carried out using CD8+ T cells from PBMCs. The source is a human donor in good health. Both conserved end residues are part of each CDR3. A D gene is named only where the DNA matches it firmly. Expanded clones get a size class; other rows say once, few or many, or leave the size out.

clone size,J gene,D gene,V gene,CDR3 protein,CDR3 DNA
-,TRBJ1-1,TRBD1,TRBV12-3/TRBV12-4,CASIHRGGTEAFF,TGTGCCAGCATTCACAGGGGAGGCACTGAAGCTTTCTTT
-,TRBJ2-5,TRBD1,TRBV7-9,CASSPPLGQGLETQYF,TGTGCCAGCAGCCCTCCCCTCGGACAGGGCTTGGAGACCCAGTACTTC
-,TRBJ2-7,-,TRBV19,CASSIPSYEQYF,TGTGCCAGTAGTATACCGTCCTACGAGCAGTACTTC
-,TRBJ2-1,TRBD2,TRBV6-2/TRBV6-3,CASSYREGLAGGLYNEQFF,TGTGCCAGCAGTTACAGGGAAGGGCTAGCGGGAGGGTTGTACAATGAGCAGTTCTTC
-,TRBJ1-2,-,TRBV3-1,CASSPGAVYGYTF,TGTGCCAGCAGCCCAGGAGCAGTCTATGGCTACACCTTC
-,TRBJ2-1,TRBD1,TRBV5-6,CASSFGQGVFNEQFF,TGTGCCAGCAGCTTTGGACAGGGGGTGTTCAATGAGCAGTTCTTC
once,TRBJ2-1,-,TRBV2,CASSDTSYNEQFF,TGTGCCAGCAGTGATACTAGCTACAATGAGCAGTTCTTC
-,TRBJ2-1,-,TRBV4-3,CASSQLTGNYNEQFF,TGCGCCAGCAGCCAATTGACAGGAAACTACAATGAGCAGTTCTTC
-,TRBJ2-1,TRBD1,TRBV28,CASGPGTGYPYNEQFF,TGTGCCAGCGGTCCTGGGACAGGGTACCCCTACAATGAGCAGTTCTTC
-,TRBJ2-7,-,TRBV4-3,CASSQDHGPGYEQYF,TGCGCCAGCAGCCAAGATCACGGACCGGGCTACGAGCAGTACTTC
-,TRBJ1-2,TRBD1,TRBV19,CATRGGLGYTF,TGTGCCACCCGAGGGGGCTTGGGCTACACCTTC
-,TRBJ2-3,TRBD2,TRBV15,CATSTLGWTSGTDTQYF,TGTGCCACCAGCACCCTCGGCTGGACTAGCGGGACAGATACGCAGTATTTT
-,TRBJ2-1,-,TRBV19,CASSSPRVGQYNEQFF,TGTGCCAGTAGTAGCCCCCGGGTAGGCCAGTACAATGAGCAGTTCTTC
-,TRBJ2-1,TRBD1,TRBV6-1,CASSEALVTGNMGADEQFF,TGTGCCAGCAGTGAAGCCCTAGTGACAGGGAACATGGGAGCCGATGAGCAGTTCTTC
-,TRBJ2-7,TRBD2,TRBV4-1,CASSQDSKLAGDEQYF,TGCGCCAGCAGCCAAGATAGTAAACTAGCGGGAGACGAGCAGTACTTC
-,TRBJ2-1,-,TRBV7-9,CASSFSGEQFF,TGTGCCAGCAGCTTTAGCGGTGAGCAGTTCTTC
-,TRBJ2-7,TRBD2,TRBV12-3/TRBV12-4,CASTPGLARAYEQYF,TGTGCCAGCACCCCTGGACTAGCCCGAGCTTACGAGCAGTACTTC
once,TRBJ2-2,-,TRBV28,CASSFLSVGSTGELFF,TGTGCCAGCAGTTTTTTATCCGTCGGGAGTACCGGGGAGCTGTTTTTT
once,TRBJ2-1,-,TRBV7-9,CASNTATGPYNEQFF,TGTGCCAGCAACACAGCGACAGGCCCCTACAATGAGCAGTTCTTC
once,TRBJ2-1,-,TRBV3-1,CASWGGEQFF,TGTGCCTCCTGGGGAGGCGAGCAGTTCTTC
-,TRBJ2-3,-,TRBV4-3,CASSQDRGRLYTDTQYF,TGCGCCAGCAGCCAAGATAGGGGCAGGTTGTACACAGATACGCAGTATTTT
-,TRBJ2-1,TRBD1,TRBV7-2,CASSPRQGENEQFF,TGTGCCAGCAGCCCCAGACAGGGGGAGAATGAGCAGTTCTTC
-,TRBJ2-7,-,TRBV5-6,CASSFRPGTDTYEQYF,TGTGCCAGCAGTTTCCGTCCCGGGACGGATACCTACGAGCAGTACTTC
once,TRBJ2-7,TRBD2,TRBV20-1,CSARDLAGIPYEQYF,TGCAGTGCTAGAGATCTAGCGGGAATCCCCTACGAGCAGTACTTC
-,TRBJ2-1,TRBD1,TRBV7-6,CASSLARTGLRNNEQFF,TGTGCCAGCAGCTTAGCGCGGACAGGGCTGCGAAACAATGAGCAGTTCTTC
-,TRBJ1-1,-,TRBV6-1,CASRDRSTEAFF,TGTGCCAGCAGAGACAGGAGCACTGAAGCTTTCTTT
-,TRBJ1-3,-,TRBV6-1,CAGPARGFSFSGNTIYF,TGTGCCGGCCCGGCCAGGGGTTTTTCTTTCTCTGGAAACACCATATATTTT
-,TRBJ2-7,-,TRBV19,CASSIVGGEQYF,TGTGCCAGTAGTATAGTAGGCGGCGAGCAGTACTTC
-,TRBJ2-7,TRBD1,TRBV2,CASDFPGTGPYEQYF,TGTGCCAGCGATTTTCCCGGGACAGGACCCTACGAGCAGTACTTC
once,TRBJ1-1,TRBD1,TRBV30,CAWSTGQGGTEAFF,TGTGCCTGGAGTACGGGACAGGGAGGTACTGAAGCTTTCTTT
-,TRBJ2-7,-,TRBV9,CASSVDGYEQYF,TGTGCCAGCAGCGTAGATGGCTACGAGCAGTACTTC
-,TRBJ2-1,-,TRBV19,CASSTESGGIYNEQFF,TGTGCCAGTAGTACGGAGAGCGGAGGGATCTACAATGAGCAGTTCTTC
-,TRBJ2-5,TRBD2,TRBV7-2,CASSLEASGRSSETQYF,TGTGCCAGCAGCTTAGAGGCTAGCGGGAGAAGTTCAGAGACCCAGTACTTC
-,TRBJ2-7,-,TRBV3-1,CASSQDPGGSEQYF,TGTGCCAGCAGCCAAGACCCGGGGGGCTCCGAGCAGTACTTC
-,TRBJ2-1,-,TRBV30,CAWSPRLNYNEQFF,TGTGCCTGGAGTCCTCGCCTGAACTACAATGAGCAGTTCTTC
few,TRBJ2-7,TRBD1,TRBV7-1,CASSIPDRGLIEQYF,TGTGCCAGCAGCATTCCGGACAGGGGGCTCATCGAGCAGTACTTC
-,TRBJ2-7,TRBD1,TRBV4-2,CASSPGTGGSDEQYF,TGTGCCAGCAGTCCCGGGACAGGGGGCTCGGACGAGCAGTACTTC
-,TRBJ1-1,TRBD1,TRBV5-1,CASSFILSRGQGDTEAFF,TGCGCCAGCAGCTTTATTCTGTCGCGGGGACAGGGAGACACTGAAGCTTTCTTT
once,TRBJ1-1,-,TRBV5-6,CASSLLRGDTEAFF,TGTGCCAGCAGCCTGCTTAGGGGGGACACTGAAGCTTTCTTT
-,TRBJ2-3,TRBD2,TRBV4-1,CASSLSGSAADTQYF,TGCGCCAGCAGCCTGAGCGGGAGCGCCGCAGATACGCAGTATTTT
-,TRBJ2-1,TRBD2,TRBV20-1,CSVPGLAIYNEQFF,TGCAGTGTCCCGGGACTAGCGATTTACAATGAGCAGTTCTTC
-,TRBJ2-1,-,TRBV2,CASGVVGENNEQFF,TGTGCCAGCGGGGTGGTTGGTGAAAACAATGAGCAGTTCTTC
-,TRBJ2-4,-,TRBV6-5,CASSYYSGENIQYF,TGTGCCAGCAGTTACTATAGCGGCGAAAACATTCAGTACTTC
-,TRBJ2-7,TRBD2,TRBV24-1,CATSDLWEGDDPRLRGPYEQYF,TGTGCCACCAGTGATTTGTGGGAGGGCGACGATCCCCGACTCCGGGGTCCCTACGAGCAGTACTTC
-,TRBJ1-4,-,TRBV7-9,CASSLVTPGALGEKLFF,TGTGCCAGCAGCTTAGTGACCCCAGGGGCTTTGGGGGAAAAACTGTTTTTT
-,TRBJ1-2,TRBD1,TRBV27,CASSLSQTGGVSQGYTF,TGTGCCAGCAGTTTATCGCAGACAGGGGGCGTATCCCAAGGCTACACCTTC
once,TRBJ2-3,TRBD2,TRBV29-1,CSAYGTSGVHTQYF,TGCAGCGCCTACGGGACTAGCGGGGTTCATACGCAGTATTTT
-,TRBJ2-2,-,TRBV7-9,CASSPRWEYTGELFF,TGTGCCAGCAGCCCCCGGTGGGAGTACACCGGGGAGCTGTTTTTT
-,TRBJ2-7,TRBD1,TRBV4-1,CASSQDRVPFSEQYF,TGCGCCAGCAGCCAGGACAGGGTTCCGTTCTCCGAGCAGTACTTC